The 22 T cell receptor beta chains below all came from one sample that was sequenced in a study of cytomegalovirus exposure and HLA in healthy donors. The PCR was carried out with 60 Vbeta primers and 13 Jbeta primers. Some clones are missing from TCRdb's copy, which holds only in-frame ones; the method was immunoSEQ multiplex PCR. The data contain 150,000 or so clones, approximately 70% of them singletons. Sequencing was carried out using PBMCs. The receptor source for this set is a man aged 40-55 years in good health and CMV-seropositive.

V and J are TRBV29-1 and TRBJ2-5, with D uncertain. The J call is doubtful: the DNA matches TRBJ2-7 better. Germline loops: CDR1 SQVTM, CDR2 ANQGSEA. The CDR3 sequence is 12 residues long. The CDR3 region has the DNA TGCAGCGTTTTCCTCAACTCCTACGAGCAGTACTTC. This encodes CSVFLNSYEQYF.

This chain links TRBV27 with TRBJ1-2; weak D call: TRBD1 (6 bases). Trimming took 6 bases from V and 8 from J, leaving 16 bases between them. Germline V gene sequence: CDR1 MNHEY, CDR2 SMNVEV (reference sequence). This CDR3 is 13 amino acids long. The CDR3 sequence is CASSWGTGWGYTF. DNA for the CDR3: TGTGCCAGCAGCTGGGGCACAGGGTGGGGCTACACCTTC.

This rearrangement joins TRBV29-1 to TRBJ2-1; D ambiguous. Germline CDR1 is SQVTM and CDR2 is ANQGSEA. The CDR3 covers 14 residues. Trimming removed 4 bases at V and 3 bases at J, with 13 bases between. The DNA for the CDR3 is TGCAGCGTTGCCCTCCCAGGTGGCTACAATGAGCAGTTCTTC. Its translation is CSVALPGGYNEQFF.

V is TRBV5-5 and J is TRBJ1-5; TRBD1 aligns across 7 bases. Trimming removed 1 base from V and 5 bases from J; junction bases left unmatched: 6. The germline V gene has CDR1 SGHKS and CDR2 YYEKEE (reference sequence). The CDR3 sequence is 15 residues long. CDR3 sequence: CASSLQGGRHQPQHF. The CDR3 nucleotides are TGTGCCAGCAGCTTGCAAGGGGGCCGGCATCAGCCCCAGCATTTT.

The V gene is TRBV2, the J gene TRBJ2-5; tentative D call: TRBD2 (7 bases). V dropped 0 bases and J dropped 9 bases, with 17 bases sitting between them. The CDR3 runs 15 residues. CDR1 SNHLY and CDR2 FYNNEI come from the germline V gene. The CDR3 nucleotides read TGTGCCAGCAGTGAAGCAGGGGGAGGGGGAGGGTCCCAGTACTTC. The encoded protein is CASSEAGGGGGSQYF. Together with reference TRBV2 and TRBJ2-5, the CDR3 gives the full variable domain: EPEVTQTPSHQVTQMGQEVILRCVPISNHLYFYWYRQILGQKVEFLVSFYNNEISEKSEIFDDQFSVERPDGSNFTLKIRSTKLEDSAMYFCASSEAGGGGGSQYFGPGTRLLVL.

This clone was detected a few times. The chain couples TRBV10-3 to TRBJ2-2, with 10 bases fitting TRBD1. This CDR3 comprises 15 residues. V gave up 6 bases and J gave up 6 bases; unmatched junction bases: 7. From germline, CDR1 is ENHRY and CDR2 SYGVKD. CDR3 sequence (DNA): TGTGCCATCAGGACGGACAGGGGGGAGTCCGGGGAGCTGTTTTTT. Translating gives CAIRTDRGESGELFF.

CDR3 bases: TGTGCCAGCTCACCGCTCGGGGAGGGGGACCCCTATGGCTACACCTTC. It encodes CASSPLGEGDPYGYTF. The chain joins TRBV18 to TRBJ1-2; TRBD1 might be the D (6 bases). CDR3 size: 16 residues. CDR1 and CDR2 (germline): KGHSH, LQKENI. V lost 3 bases and J 4 bases, leaving 18 bases between the germline ends.

This clone has only a few counts. The gene calls are TRBV30 and TRBJ1-4; possibly TRBD1 for D (6 bases). The CDR3 is 14 residues long. Germline V gives CDR1 GTSNPN, CDR2 SVGIG (reference sequence). Trimming cost V 1 base and J 1 base, with 7 bases left between them. In DNA form, the CDR3 reads TGTGCCTGGAGTGGAGGGGGAACTAATGAAAAACTGTTTTTT. Its protein product is CAWSGGGTNEKLFF. Using reference TRBV30 and TRBJ1-4 for the parts outside the CDR3, the full variable domain is SQTIHQWPATLVQPVGSPLSLECTVEGTSNPNLYWYRQAAGRGLQLLFYSVGIGQISSEVPQNLSASRPQDRQFILSSKKLLLSDSGFYLCAWSGGGTNEKLFFGSGTQLSVL.

This clone has only a few counts. The chain links TRBV7-9 to TRBJ1-5; D is ambiguous. V was clipped by 1 base and J by 4 bases, with 8 bases between them. CDR1 is SEHNR and CDR2 is FQNEAQ in the germline V gene (reference sequence). The CDR3 covers 14 residues. The CDR3 here is CASSLVEENQPQHF. The DNA of the CDR3 is TGTGCCAGCAGCTTAGTTGAGGAAAATCAGCCCCAGCATTTT.

This clone was seen only once. The genes are TRBV21-1 and TRBJ2-3; the table's D call of TRBD1 was not tested on the DNA. TRBV21-1 is a pseudogene locus. CDR3 length equals 15 residues. DNA of the CDR3: TGTGCCAGCAGTGGCTACCTTGGGGGCCCAGATACGCAGTATTTT. Its protein is CASSGYLGGPDTQYF.

This sequence joins TRBV5-6 and TRBJ2-2; possibly TRBD1 for D (6 bases). Between the trimmed V and J ends, which lost 0 bases and 9 bases, there was a span of 15 bases. The CDR3 spans 15 residues. Germline CDR1 is SGHDT and CDR2 is YYEEEE. CDR3: CASSLGGGPNRELFF. DNA for the CDR3: TGTGCCAGCAGCTTGGGTGGGGGCCCCAACCGGGAGCTGTTTTTT.

This chain links TRBV9 with TRBJ2-1, with D perhaps TRBD2 (6 bases). The CDR3 covers 10 residues. Trimming left V 3 bases short and J 11 bases short, with 6 bases between. Germline CDR1 and CDR2: SGDLS and YYNGEE. DNA for the CDR3: TGTGCCAGCAGCGGGACTAAGCAGTTCTTC. Encoded protein: CASSGTKQFF.

The V gene is TRBV9, the J gene TRBJ2-6; no clear D gene. There are 15 residues in the CDR3. Deletions cut 1 base from V and 0 bases from J, with 5 bases between. Germline V gene sequence: CDR1 SGDLS, CDR2 YYNGEE. In DNA, the CDR3 is TGTGCCAGCAGCGTAACAGACTCTGGGGCCAACGTCCTGACTTTC. This encodes CASSVTDSGANVLTF.

The chain employs TRBV18 and TRBJ2-3, with TRBD2 identical over 9 bases. Germline values: CDR1 KGHSH, CDR2 LQKENI. There are 16 residues in the CDR3. V shed 3 bases and J 8 bases; nucleotides not matched to a gene: 12. Here the CDR3 reads CASSPPGGGASATQYF. The CDR3 region has the DNA TGTGCCAGCTCACCTCCGGGCGGGGGGGCCTCAGCTACGCAGTATTTT.

A few counts support this clone. The chain carries TRBV2 and TRBJ1-4; D unclear. Trimming left V 5 bases short and J 4 bases short, with 11 bases between. The CDR3 covers 14 residues. Germline V gene lookup returns CDR1 SNHLY and CDR2 FYNNEI. CDR3 sequence: CASSMGLNNEKLFF. CDR3 coding DNA: TGTGCCAGCAGTATGGGCCTGAATAATGAAAAACTGTTTTTT.

Details on this clone: At one boundary the junction diverges from the germline segment, which might be a read error. This same CDR3 is encoded by further DNA sequences in the sample. J is TRBJ1-1 and V is TRBV5-1, with D maybe TRBD1 (5 bases). CDR1 SGHRS and CDR2 YFSETQ come from the germline V gene. This CDR3 region has 14 residues. The CDR3 sequence is CASRRTRMNTEAFF. CDR3 bases: TGCGCCAGCAGACGGACACGAATGAACACCGAAGCTTTCTTT.

This clone was picked up one time. This sequence joins TRBV5-1 and TRBJ2-3; 12 nucleotides align to TRBD2. The germline gives CDR1 SGHRS, CDR2 YFSETQ. CDR3 length: 19 amino acids. The trim removed 4 bases at V and 2 bases at J, leaving 14 bases unmatched. Written as DNA, the CDR3 is TGCGCCAGCAGCCCTATGACTAGCGGGGGACGCTCTAACACAGATACGCAGTATTTT. It codes for CASSPMTSGGRSNTDTQYF.

In its sample, this clone was seen once. The rearrangement links TRBV6-5 to TRBJ2-1, with D maybe TRBD1 (6 bases). V lost 7 bases, J lost 16 bases, and 23 bases lay in between. Germline V gene lookup returns CDR1 MNHEY and CDR2 SVGAGI. The CDR3 is made up of 13 amino acids. Here the CDR3 reads CASKTNQGSSAFF. The CDR3 DNA is TGTGCCAGCAAGACCAATCAGGGGAGCTCGGCTTTCTTC.

This clone was observed a single time. The J gene is TRBJ2-3, the V gene TRBV5-1; 14 bases align to TRBD2. V dropped 4 bases and J dropped 5; count of bases not matched to a gene: 6. The CDR3 consists of 16 residues. In germline, CDR1 is SGHRS, CDR2 YFSETQ. This CDR3 is CASSPTSGGVRDTQYF. The DNA of the CDR3 is TGCGCCAGCAGCCCGACTAGCGGGGGGGTAAGAGATACGCAGTATTTT.

A single count supports this clone. CDR3 sequence reads: CASSVDVTENTGELFF. As DNA, the CDR3 is TGTGCCAGCAGCGTAGATGTGACAGAGAACACCGGGGAGCTGTTTTTT. The chain carries TRBV9 and TRBJ2-2; maybe TRBD1 (5 bases). The CDR3 covers 16 residues. The germline gives CDR1 SGDLS, CDR2 YYNGEE. V was cut by 0 bases and J by 1 base, with 10 bases left in between.

This clone was found a few times. A read error is likely, as this CDR3 ends without the conserved phenylalanine or tryptophan. No DNA is shown, since the ends of the CDR3 on it are uncertain; the CDR3 is the one TCRdb lists. The chain employs TRBV6-4 and TRBJ1-1. The germline CDR1 and CDR2 sequences are MRHNA and SNTAGT. The CDR3 spans 15 amino acids, including both terminal residues. The CDR3 sequence: CASSDRREAGARKTS.

This chain connects TRBV27 to TRBJ1-2; D uncertain. CDR1 is MNHEY and CDR2 is SMNVEV in the germline V gene (reference sequence). The V and J ends lost 8 bases and 0 bases respectively, with 16 bases between them. CDR3 length: 15 residues. CDR3 nucleotides: TGTGCCAGCCTACCTACGGGGTCCGCTAACTATGGCTACACCTTC. This sequence encodes CASLPTGSANYGYTF.